Following are 28 T cell receptor beta chains from one sample sequenced in a study of T-cell memory formation after mild COVID-19. MiXCR was run by TCRdb on the 5' RACE reads, yielding one entry per CDR3 protein. Of about 560,000 distinct CDR3 sequences in the sample, 17% were seen once. Sequences were obtained from PBMCs or a T cell subset sorted from them (not recorded which). These receptors all come from an adult woman who had mild COVID-19 (a few samples of this study predate the infection). Cell type and time point are not known.

This clonotype was seen more than once but under ten times. The V and J genes are TRBV12-3 or TRBV12-4 and TRBJ2-4; 11 positions match TRBD2. Trimming removed 6 bases from V and 0 bases from J; junction bases left unmatched: 7. This CDR3 has 17 amino acids. CDR3 in amino acids: CASSGTSGLLAKNIQYF. The CDR3 DNA reads as TGTGCCAGCAGCGGGACTAGCGGTCTTCTAGCCAAAAACATTCAGTACTTC.

This clonotype was seen a handful of times. V gene TRBV5-1 combines with J gene TRBJ2-5, with 9 bases identical to TRBD1. Germline values: CDR1 SGHRS, CDR2 YFSETQ. V lost 3 bases and J lost 5; bases outside the gene matches: 11. The CDR3 loop spans 16 amino acids. The CDR3 sequence: CASSSNGQGRRETQYF. The CDR3 DNA reads as TGCGCCAGCAGCTCTAACGGACAGGGGCGCCGGGAGACCCAGTACTTC.

CDR3 amino acids: CATSATGGRNTGELFF. In DNA, the CDR3 is TGTGCCACCAGTGCCACAGGGGGCCGGAACACCGGGGAGCTGTTTTTT. This chain connects TRBV24-1 to TRBJ2-2, with TRBD1 identical over 9 bases. Unmatched junction bases numbered 4, after V lost 5 bases and J lost 1 base. Germline V gene lookup returns CDR1 KGHDR and CDR2 SFDVKD. This CDR3 is built from 16 residues.

This clonotype has at least ten counts. The chain combines TRBV7-2 with TRBJ2-3; D ambiguous. CDR3 length: 14 residues. Trimming shortened V by 3 bases and J by 4 bases, and 11 bases separated the two germline ends. Germline lookup yields CDR1 SGHTA and CDR2 FQGNSA. The CDR3 region is CASSFSRSPDTQYF. Written as DNA, the CDR3 is TGTGCCAGCAGCTTCTCACGATCCCCAGATACGCAGTATTTT.

The chain uses TRBV25-1 and TRBJ2-3; a possible D gene is TRBD1 (6 bases). Trimming removed 5 bases at V and 2 bases at J, with 14 bases between. Germline V gene data show CDR1 as MGHDK and CDR2 as SYGVNS. The CDR3 is 15 amino acids. The CDR3 here is CASSSQDSDTDTQYF. As DNA, the CDR3 is TGTGCCAGCAGTTCCCAGGACAGCGACACAGATACGCAGTATTTT.

This clonotype was found many times. The chain is built from TRBV7-2 and TRBJ2-1; D is unresolved. CDR1 and CDR2 from the germline V gene are SGHTA and FQGNSA. The CDR3 covers 16 residues. Between the trimmed V and J ends, which lost 4 bases and 4 bases, there was a span of 17 bases. The CDR3 bases are TGTGCCAGCAGCTCCTCTCTTCTACTACATTACAATGAGCAGTTCTTC. Its protein product is CASSSSLLLHYNEQFF.

There are a few counts of this clonotype. The chain couples TRBV29-1 to TRBJ1-1, with D unclear. Germline-derived CDR1 and CDR2 are SQVTM and ANQGSEA. This CDR3 spans 13 amino acids. V lost 2 bases and J 4 bases, leaving 11 bases between the germline ends. Written as DNA, the CDR3 is TGCAGCGTTGAACGCCCAACGAGCACTGAAGCTTTCTTT. Translating gives CSVERPTSTEAFF.

This CDR3 is CASSQDPLANYGYTF. The CDR3 DNA is TGCGCCAGCAGCCAAGACCCGCTAGCTAACTATGGCTACACCTTC. The chain has TRBV4-3 and TRBJ1-2, with D unclear. Germline CDR1 LGHNA, CDR2 YSLEER. V lost 0 bases, J lost 0 bases, and 8 bases lay in between. This CDR3 has 15 residues.

A few counts support this clonotype. The rearrangement links TRBV3-1 to TRBJ1-1; D is ambiguous. Germline CDR1 LGHDT, CDR2 YNNKEL (reference sequence). The length of the CDR3 is 11 residues. Trimming took off 1 base at V and 8 bases at J, with 5 bases between the two ends. The DNA for the CDR3 is TGTGCCAGCAGCCAAGCCGGAGAAGCTTTCTTT. Translating gives CASSQAGEAFF.

This chain connects TRBV30 to TRBJ2-1; 10 nucleotides line up with TRBD1. CDR3 size: 14 residues. Germline V gene lookup returns CDR1 GTSNPN and CDR2 SVGIG (reference sequence). Unmatched junction bases numbered 3, after V lost 2 bases and J lost 5 bases. The CDR3 DNA is TGTGCCTGGAGTCCCGGGACAGGGGACAATGAGCAGTTCTTC. Protein: CAWSPGTGDNEQFF.

This clonotype came up once. The chain recombines TRBV24-1 with TRBJ2-2; D unresolved. V shed 3 bases and J shed 3 bases, with 10 bases lying between them. CDR1 is KGHDR, CDR2 SFDVKD, per germline. This CDR3 contains 15 residues. CDR3 DNA: TGTGCCACCAGTGATCCCGGCCGGGACACCGGGGAGCTGTTTTTT. It encodes CATSDPGRDTGELFF.

This clonotype showed up just a few times. The CDR3 sequence is CASSQDSTGATNEKLFF. The CDR3 region has the DNA TGCGCCAGCAGCCAAGATTCGACAGGGGCAACTAATGAAAAACTGTTTTTT. The chain employs TRBV4-1 and TRBJ1-4; 8 bases align to TRBD1. CDR1 and CDR2 (germline): MGHRA, YSYEKL. V shed 0 bases, J shed 0 bases, and the junction held 3 bases outside the gene matches. The CDR3 is made up of 17 amino acids.

This clonotype was observed a handful of times. The J gene is TRBJ2-7, the V gene TRBV10-3; D gene ambiguous. Trimming removed 2 bases from V and 4 bases from J, with 6 bases in between. Germline CDR1 and CDR2: ENHRY and SYGVKD. The length of the CDR3 is 12 residues. CDR3 in amino acids: CAISETPYEQYF. CDR3 DNA sequence: TGTGCCATCAGTGAGACCCCTTACGAGCAGTACTTC.

This rearrangement joins TRBV20-1 to TRBJ2-1; tentatively, D is TRBD1 (6 bases). This CDR3 is built from 14 residues. V lost 3 bases and J 0 bases, leaving 9 bases between the germline ends. The germline CDR1 and CDR2 sequences are DFQATT and SNEGSKA (reference sequence). As DNA, the CDR3 is TGCAGTGCTAGTGCAGGGGTCTCCTACAATGAGCAGTTCTTC. The encoded protein is CSASAGVSYNEQFF.

The J gene is TRBJ1-1, the V gene TRBV4-1; D is unresolved. The CDR3 contains 12 residues. V was trimmed by 0 bases and J by 10 bases, leaving 9 bases between them. Germline CDR1 reads MGHRA; CDR2 reads YSYEKL. CDR3 amino acids: CASSQEMGGAFF. Written as DNA, the CDR3 is TGCGCCAGCAGCCAAGAAATGGGTGGAGCTTTCTTT.

The chain links TRBV9 to TRBJ2-7; TRBD1 agrees at 7 bases. Germline V gene lookup returns CDR1 SGDLS and CDR2 YYNGEE. J lost 1 base, V lost 4 bases, and 8 bases had no gene match. The CDR3 is 15 amino acids. CDR3 bases: TGTGCCAGCAGCTATACAGGGGTTAGGTCCTACGAGCAGTACTTC. This gives the protein CASSYTGVRSYEQYF.

V is TRBV12-3 or TRBV12-4 and J is TRBJ2-1; D is unresolved. Trimming stripped 5 bases from V and 8 bases from J, with 10 bases between. This CDR3 has 12 amino acids. CDR3 nucleotides: TGTGCCAGCAGTCCGGCCCGTCATGAGCAGTTCTTC. Protein product: CASSPARHEQFF.

J is TRBJ2-7 and V is TRBV5-1, with D perhaps assigned TRBD1 or TRBD2 (6 bases each). Trimming took off 9 bases at V and 5 bases at J, with 15 bases between the two ends. Per germline, CDR1 SGHRS and CDR2 YFSETQ. The CDR3 sequence is 12 residues long. CDR3 bases: TGCGCCAATCTAGGGGGGCCCCACGAGCAGTACTTC. This translates into CANLGGPHEQYF.

The chain is built from TRBV7-9 and TRBJ2-5; 9 nucleotides line up with TRBD2. With 5 bases clipped from V and 4 bases from J, the junction kept 8 bases outside the gene matches. There are 15 residues in the CDR3. The V gene's germline CDR1 is SEHNR and CDR2 FQNEAQ (reference sequence). As DNA, the CDR3 is TGTGCCAGCAGCCCCCCAGCGGGAGGAGTAGAGACCCAGTACTTC. It is translated as CASSPPAGGVETQYF.

The chain is built from TRBV4-2 and TRBJ2-5, with 10 bases aligning to TRBD2. The CDR3 consists of 17 residues. V was pared by 0 bases and J by 2 bases, with 6 bases of the junction left unmatched. CDR1 and CDR2 from the germline V gene are LGHNA and YNFKEQ. CDR3 amino acids: CASSQDRRAGGQETQYF. The CDR3 DNA is TGTGCCAGCAGCCAAGATAGGCGAGCGGGGGGGCAAGAGACCCAGTACTTC.

The rearrangement joins TRBV21-1 to TRBJ2-1; the D segment call TRBD1 is taken from the table without a DNA check. TRBV21-1 is reported as a pseudogene. The CDR3 loop spans 15 amino acids. Here the CDR3 DNA reads TGTGCCAGCAGCAAATACACAGGGTCAAGCAATGAGCAGTTCTTC. This translates into CASSKYTGSSNEQFF.

In this sample, this clonotype turned up many times. The CDR3, as DNA: TGTGCCAGTAGTACAACAGGGGGCGATGGCTACACCTTC. This translates into CASSTTGGDGYTF. The chain joins TRBV19 to TRBJ1-2, with 9 bases that match TRBD1. Germline V gene data show CDR1 as LNHDA and CDR2 as SQIVND (reference sequence). The CDR3 runs to 13 residues. The J segment lost 6 bases and the V segment lost 4 bases, leaving 3 bases of the junction unmatched. Looking up the rest from reference TRBV19 and TRBJ1-2 gives the full variable domain: DGGITQSPKYLFRKEGQNVTLSCEQNLNHDAMYWYRQDPGQGLRLIYYSQIVNDFQKGDIAEGYSVSREKKESFPLTVTSAQKNPTAFYLCASSTTGGDGYTFGSGTRLTVV.

The chain carries TRBV13 and TRBJ1-6, with D uncertain. The germline CDR1 and CDR2 sequences are PRHDT and FYEKMQ (reference sequence). V was cut by 2 bases and J by 10 bases, with 6 bases left in between. CDR3 size: 12 residues. The CDR3 is CASSLSRSPLHF. CDR3 sequence (DNA): TGTGCCAGCAGCTTATCGCGATCACCCCTCCACTTT.

This clonotype came up a few times. This chain connects TRBV7-9 to TRBJ2-1; D perhaps matches TRBD2 (5 bases). CDR1 is SEHNR and CDR2 is FQNEAQ in the germline V gene (reference sequence). Between the trimmed V and J ends, which lost 2 bases and 8 bases, there was a span of 16 bases. The CDR3 is 15 residues long. The CDR3 DNA sequence: TGTGCCAGCAGCTTATCTTTTTCTGAGGGCGATGAGCAGTTCTTC. It yields the protein CASSLSFSEGDEQFF.

This clonotype has more than one count but fewer than ten. The chain carries TRBV20-1 and TRBJ2-7, with 9 bases matching TRBD2. Unmatched junction bases numbered 6, after V lost 6 bases and J lost 0 bases. Germline lookup yields CDR1 DFQATT and CDR2 SNEGSKA (reference sequence). The CDR3 extends over 14 amino acids. The CDR3 nucleotides are TGCAGTGCCTTTCCTAGCGGGGCCTCCTACGAGCAGTACTTC. The encoded protein is CSAFPSGASYEQYF.

This clonotype was counted between two and nine times. CDR3 in amino acids: CASSYPPGLSRGKPGELFF. DNA for the CDR3: TGTGCCAGCAGTTACCCACCGGGGCTTAGCAGGGGGAAGCCCGGGGAGCTGTTTTTT. J is TRBJ2-2 and V is TRBV6-5, with TRBD1 identical over 7 bases. The CDR3 consists of 19 residues. Losses at the gene ends were 2 bases for V and 6 bases for J; bases not matched to a gene: 18. Germline V gene sequence: CDR1 MNHEY, CDR2 SVGAGI.

This clonotype was counted many times. The gene calls are TRBV5-6 and TRBJ2-6, with D perhaps matching TRBD1 or TRBD2 (5 bases each). This CDR3 comprises 17 residues. CDR1 SGHDT and CDR2 YYEEEE come from the germline V gene. Trimming pared 0 bases from V and 0 bases from J, leaving 10 bases between. The CDR3 is CASSLGWGSSGANVLTF. As DNA, the CDR3 is TGTGCCAGCAGCTTGGGATGGGGGAGCTCTGGGGCCAACGTCCTGACTTTC.

The V gene is TRBV4-1, the J gene TRBJ1-2; D is ambiguous. Germline V gene lookup returns CDR1 MGHRA and CDR2 YSYEKL. V was cut by 0 bases and J by 6 bases, with 8 bases left in between. The CDR3 spans 13 residues. The CDR3 coding sequence is TGCGCCAGCAGCCAAGATTCCGGGAATGGCTACACCTTC. It translates to CASSQDSGNGYTF.